The rows below give T cell receptor beta chains drawn from one sample of a study of CD8+ T cells in alopecia areata. Using immunoSEQ multiplex PCR, the repertoire was profiled, and TCRdb retains in-frame clones only, with some absent. The repertoire consists of 100,000 or so clones, with almost 60% occurring once and the leading ten covering 16%. This sample comprised CD8+ T cells sorted from blood, obtained between weeks 55 and 65, from a patient treated with tofacitinib. The receptors here all came from a human donor with alopecia areata. CDR3s include the opening cysteine and the closing phenylalanine or tryptophan. Fields, in order: CDR3 protein, CDR3 DNA, clone size, D gene, V gene, J gene. D genes are given only for firm matches. Size values are once, few and many counts, or a class for expanded clones, and some rows have none.

cdr3_aa: CASSLGTDTYNEQFF
cdr3_nt: TGTGCCAGCAGCCTCGGGACAGATACCTACAATGAGCAGTTCTTC
clone_size: .
d_call: TRBD1
v_call: TRBV13
j_call: TRBJ2-1

cdr3_aa: CSETTGRDTQYF
cdr3_nt: TGCAGCGAGACCACAGGGCGAGATACGCAGTATTTT
clone_size: few
d_call: .
v_call: TRBV29-1
j_call: TRBJ2-3

cdr3_aa: CASSDTRQETQYF
cdr3_nt: TGTGCCAGCAGTGATACGCGCCAAGAGACCCAGTACTTC
clone_size: .
d_call: .
v_call: TRBV2
j_call: TRBJ2-5

cdr3_aa: CASSLGQGAWEQYF
cdr3_nt: TGTGCCAGCAGCTTAGGACAGGGGGCATGGGAGCAGTACTTC
clone_size: .
d_call: TRBD1
v_call: TRBV11-2
j_call: TRBJ2-7

cdr3_aa: CASSSHRTSPSPPYF
cdr3_nt: TGTGCCAGCAGCTCACACCGGACATCACCTTCCCCCCCCTACTTC
clone_size: .
d_call: .
v_call: TRBV7-9
j_call: TRBJ2-7

cdr3_aa: CASSTGTGPLTLSGANVLTF
cdr3_nt: TGCGCCAGCAGCACCGGGACAGGACCCCTTACACTCTCTGGGGCCAACGTCCTGACTTTC
clone_size: .
d_call: TRBD1
v_call: TRBV5-1
j_call: TRBJ2-6

cdr3_aa: CASSTSGVIPSTDTQYF
cdr3_nt: TGTGCCAGCAGTACTAGCGGGGTGATTCCTAGCACAGATACGCAGTATTTT
clone_size: once
d_call: TRBD2
v_call: TRBV5-4
j_call: TRBJ2-3

cdr3_aa: CASSPRTQMDSPLHF
cdr3_nt: TGTGCCAGCAGCCCTAGGACCCAGATGGATTCACCCCTCCACTTT
clone_size: .
d_call: .
v_call: TRBV13
j_call: TRBJ1-6

cdr3_aa: CASSLRGGNQPQHF
cdr3_nt: TGCGCCAGCAGCCTTCGGGGGGGCAATCAGCCCCAGCATTTT
clone_size: .
d_call: .
v_call: TRBV4-1
j_call: TRBJ1-5

cdr3_aa: CASSVGVINQPQHF
cdr3_nt: TGTGCCAGCAGTGTTGGGGTCATCAATCAGCCCCAGCATTTT
clone_size: .
d_call: .
v_call: TRBV2
j_call: TRBJ1-5

cdr3_aa: CAWSLTMTGQNEQFF
cdr3_nt: TGTGCCTGGAGTCTCACAATGACAGGGCAAAATGAGCAGTTCTTC
clone_size: .
d_call: TRBD1
v_call: TRBV30
j_call: TRBJ2-1

cdr3_aa: CASRASGGEQYF
cdr3_nt: TGCGCCAGCAGGGCTTCGGGGGGAGAGCAGTACTTC
clone_size: .
d_call: TRBD2
v_call: TRBV5-1
j_call: TRBJ2-7

cdr3_aa: CASIGHPMNTEAFF
cdr3_nt: TGTGCCAGCATTGGACACCCAATGAACACTGAAGCTTTCTTT
clone_size: once
d_call: .
v_call: TRBV2
j_call: TRBJ1-1

cdr3_aa: CASFVDRSNNEQFF
cdr3_nt: TGCGCCAGCTTTGTTGACAGGTCTAACAATGAGCAGTTCTTC
clone_size: .
d_call: .
v_call: TRBV5-1
j_call: TRBJ2-1

cdr3_aa: CASSDRQGQEKLFF
cdr3_nt: TGTGCCAGCAGCGATCGACAGGGGCAAGAAAAACTGTTTTTT
clone_size: few
d_call: TRBD1
v_call: TRBV7-9
j_call: TRBJ1-4

cdr3_aa: CSVERGKSGELFF
cdr3_nt: TGCAGCGTTGAGCGAGGGAAATCCGGGGAGCTGTTTTTT
clone_size: few
d_call: .
v_call: TRBV29-1
j_call: TRBJ2-2

cdr3_aa: CASSSHEVTGAHSPLHF
cdr3_nt: TGTGCCAGCAGCTCCCACGAGGTCACAGGGGCGCATTCACCCCTCCACTTT
clone_size: few
d_call: TRBD1
v_call: TRBV7-2
j_call: TRBJ1-6

cdr3_aa: CASSIDRDGTYEQYF
cdr3_nt: TGTGCCAGTAGTATCGATCGGGACGGTACCTACGAGCAGTACTTC
clone_size: .
d_call: .
v_call: TRBV19
j_call: TRBJ2-7

cdr3_aa: CASSYGGLQETQYF
cdr3_nt: TGTGCCAGCAGTTACGGGGGGCTGCAAGAGACCCAGTACTTC
clone_size: .
d_call: .
v_call: TRBV6-5
j_call: TRBJ2-5

cdr3_aa: CASSDTGGYGYTF
cdr3_nt: TGTGCCAGCAGCGACACAGGGGGCTATGGCTACACCTTC
clone_size: .
d_call: TRBD1
v_call: TRBV11-3
j_call: TRBJ1-2

cdr3_aa: CASSKPTNKNIQYF
cdr3_nt: TGTGCCAGCAGCAAGCCGACCAACAAAAACATTCAGTACTTC
clone_size: few
d_call: .
v_call: TRBV21-1
j_call: TRBJ2-4

cdr3_aa: CASRAAPDRLFSYEQYF
cdr3_nt: TGCGCCAGCAGAGCAGCTCCCGACAGACTATTCTCCTACGAGCAGTACTTC
clone_size: few
d_call: .
v_call: TRBV5-1
j_call: TRBJ2-7

cdr3_aa: CASSVGLRADTQYF
cdr3_nt: TGTGCCAGCAGTGTGGGACTAAGGGCGGATACGCAGTATTTT
clone_size: few
d_call: TRBD2
v_call: TRBV6-1
j_call: TRBJ2-3

cdr3_aa: CAWSRDSENEKLFF
cdr3_nt: TGTGCCTGGAGTAGGGACTCGGAGAATGAAAAACTGTTTTTT
clone_size: .
d_call: .
v_call: TRBV30
j_call: TRBJ1-4

cdr3_aa: CASREQGTDTQYF
cdr3_nt: TGCGCCAGCAGGGAACAGGGCACAGATACGCAGTATTTT
clone_size: .
d_call: .
v_call: TRBV10-2
j_call: TRBJ2-3

cdr3_aa: CASSQGTGRETQYF
cdr3_nt: TGCGCCAGCAGCCAAGGGACAGGGAGAGAGACCCAGTACTTC
clone_size: .
d_call: TRBD1
v_call: TRBV4-1
j_call: TRBJ2-5

cdr3_aa: CASSPNDGHRGATNEKLFF
cdr3_nt: TGCGCCAGCAGCCCAAATGATGGCCACCGAGGGGCAACTAATGAAAAACTGTTTTTT
clone_size: .
d_call: .
v_call: TRBV4-1
j_call: TRBJ1-4

cdr3_aa: CASSPRRERTEAFF
cdr3_nt: TGTGCCAGTAGTCCTCGACGGGAGCGCACTGAAGCTTTCTTT
clone_size: .
d_call: .
v_call: TRBV19
j_call: TRBJ1-1

cdr3_aa: CAITSRSNTEAFF
cdr3_nt: TGTGCCATCACCTCCCGCAGTAACACTGAAGCTTTCTTT
clone_size: .
d_call: .
v_call: TRBV10-3
j_call: TRBJ1-1

cdr3_aa: CASSPTSGGAHEQFF
cdr3_nt: TGTGCCAGCAGCCCGACTAGCGGGGGGGCCCATGAGCAGTTCTTC
clone_size: .
d_call: TRBD2
v_call: TRBV9
j_call: TRBJ2-1

cdr3_aa: CASSPPQVGYTF
cdr3_nt: TGTGCCAGCAGCCCGCCACAGGTCGGCTACACCTTC
clone_size: few
d_call: .
v_call: TRBV2
j_call: TRBJ1-2

cdr3_aa: CASSSLARNEQFF
cdr3_nt: TGTGCCAGCAGCTCCCTAGCTCGCAATGAGCAGTTCTTC
clone_size: .
d_call: .
v_call: TRBV11-2
j_call: TRBJ2-1

cdr3_aa: CSEGGSHTF
cdr3_nt: TGCAGTGAAGGGGGGTCCCACACCTTC
clone_size: .
d_call: .
v_call: TRBV29-1
j_call: TRBJ1-2

cdr3_aa: CATSSHTGTTEAFF
cdr3_nt: TGTGCCACCAGCTCCCACACAGGAACGACTGAAGCTTTCTTT
clone_size: .
d_call: .
v_call: TRBV15
j_call: TRBJ1-1

cdr3_aa: CASSLGGLQETQYF
cdr3_nt: TGTGCCAGCAGCTTAGGTGGACTACAAGAGACCCAGTACTTC
clone_size: .
d_call: .
v_call: TRBV7-9
j_call: TRBJ2-5

cdr3_aa: CASSLPGLILQETQYF
cdr3_nt: TGTGCCAGCAGCCTTCCGGGACTCATTCTACAAGAGACCCAGTACTTC
clone_size: .
d_call: .
v_call: TRBV7-9
j_call: TRBJ2-5

cdr3_aa: CASSLFRGDQPQHF
cdr3_nt: TGTGCCAGCAGCTTGTTCCGGGGCGATCAGCCCCAGCATTTT
clone_size: .
d_call: .
v_call: TRBV5-6
j_call: TRBJ1-5

cdr3_aa: CSVEDRSVYGSSYEQYF
cdr3_nt: TGCAGCGTTGAAGATCGATCTGTATACGGGAGCTCCTACGAGCAGTACTTC
clone_size: few
d_call: .
v_call: TRBV29-1
j_call: TRBJ2-7

cdr3_aa: CASSQGEGTSYEQYF
cdr3_nt: TGCGCCAGCAGCCAAGGGGAGGGAACTTCCTACGAGCAGTACTTC
clone_size: once
d_call: TRBD2
v_call: TRBV4-1
j_call: TRBJ2-7

cdr3_aa: CASREDRTRETQYF
cdr3_nt: TGTGCCAGCAGAGAAGACAGGACCCGAGAGACCCAGTACTTC
clone_size: .
d_call: .
v_call: TRBV6-5
j_call: TRBJ2-5

cdr3_aa: CASSSSTGLPAFF
cdr3_nt: TGTGCCAGCAGCTCCTCGACAGGACTTCCGGCTTTCTTT
clone_size: .
d_call: .
v_call: TRBV7-9
j_call: TRBJ1-1

cdr3_aa: CASSSTGLPSPLHF
cdr3_nt: TGTGCCAGCAGTTCTACAGGGTTGCCTTCACCCCTCCACTTT
clone_size: .
d_call: .
v_call: TRBV2
j_call: TRBJ1-6

cdr3_aa: CASSPRGGAFPHEQFF
cdr3_nt: TGTGCCAGCAGTCCTAGGGGCGGGGCCTTTCCACATGAGCAGTTCTTC
clone_size: few
d_call: .
v_call: TRBV2
j_call: TRBJ2-1

cdr3_aa: CASSLIRREGQETQYF
cdr3_nt: TGTGCCAGCAGCTTAATCCGTCGGGAGGGCCAAGAGACCCAGTACTTC
clone_size: .
d_call: TRBD2
v_call: TRBV11-2
j_call: TRBJ2-5

cdr3_aa: CASIIRNTEAFF
cdr3_nt: TGTGCCAGCATAATCAGGAACACTGAAGCTTTCTTT
clone_size: .
d_call: .
v_call: TRBV2
j_call: TRBJ1-1

cdr3_aa: CASAGTGEVDEQFF
cdr3_nt: TGTGCCAGCGCAGGGACAGGGGAGGTCGATGAGCAGTTCTTC
clone_size: .
d_call: TRBD1
v_call: TRBV6-5
j_call: TRBJ2-1

cdr3_aa: CASSLVRGRGTDTQYF
cdr3_nt: TGCGCCAGCAGCTTGGTTCGGGGGCGAGGTACAGATACGCAGTATTTT
clone_size: .
d_call: .
v_call: TRBV5-1
j_call: TRBJ2-3

cdr3_aa: CSVNSDNEQFF
cdr3_nt: TGCAGCGTCAACAGCGACAATGAGCAGTTCTTC
clone_size: .
d_call: .
v_call: TRBV29-1
j_call: TRBJ2-1

cdr3_aa: CASGPSGGADIQYF
cdr3_nt: TGTGCTAGTGGCCCAAGCGGGGGGGCGGACATTCAGTACTTC
clone_size: few
d_call: TRBD2
v_call: TRBV12-5
j_call: TRBJ2-4

cdr3_aa: CASSLSEGVFEEQFF
cdr3_nt: TGTGCCAGCAGCTTATCGGAGGGGGTGTTCGAAGAGCAGTTCTTC
clone_size: .
d_call: .
v_call: TRBV7-9
j_call: TRBJ2-1

cdr3_aa: CASISREEETQYF
cdr3_nt: TGTGCCAGCATATCGCGGGAGGAAGAGACCCAGTACTTC
clone_size: few
d_call: TRBD2
v_call: TRBV7-9
j_call: TRBJ2-5

cdr3_aa: CASSSTLTRTGPTEAFF
cdr3_nt: TGTGCCAGCAGCTCGACTTTGACGCGGACAGGGCCCACTGAAGCTTTCTTT
clone_size: few
d_call: TRBD1
v_call: TRBV7-9
j_call: TRBJ1-1

cdr3_aa: CASSLVAGENNEQYF
cdr3_nt: TGTGCCAGCAGCTTGGTCGCAGGGGAGAATAACGAGCAGTACTTC
clone_size: many
d_call: .
v_call: TRBV5-4
j_call: TRBJ2-7

cdr3_aa: CASSPGQGNYGYTF
cdr3_nt: TGCGCCAGCAGCCCGGGACAGGGAAACTATGGCTACACCTTC
clone_size: few
d_call: TRBD1
v_call: TRBV4-1
j_call: TRBJ1-2

cdr3_aa: CASSLYLGSGYTF
cdr3_nt: TGTGCCAGCAGCTTATATCTAGGGTCTGGCTACACCTTC
clone_size: .
d_call: .
v_call: TRBV7-9
j_call: TRBJ1-2

cdr3_aa: CASSLHRFGYEQYF
cdr3_nt: TGTGCCAGCAGTTTACACAGGTTTGGTTACGAGCAGTACTTC
clone_size: .
d_call: .
v_call: TRBV27
j_call: TRBJ2-7

cdr3_aa: CASSGGLARRTQYF
cdr3_nt: TGTGCCAGCAGTGGGGGACTAGCCAGACGGACCCAGTACTTC
clone_size: few
d_call: TRBD2
v_call: TRBV2
j_call: TRBJ2-5

cdr3_aa: CASSSGSSSEQYF
cdr3_nt: TGTGCCAGCAGCTCCGGGAGTTCTAGCGAGCAGTACTTC
clone_size: .
d_call: .
v_call: TRBV7-6
j_call: TRBJ2-7

cdr3_aa: CASWTGGYNEQFF
cdr3_nt: TGTGCCAGTTGGACAGGGGGGTATAATGAGCAGTTCTTC
clone_size: .
d_call: TRBD1
v_call: TRBV7-2
j_call: TRBJ2-1